This TCR beta chain comes out of a study of T cell responses to AZD1222 COVID-19 vaccine. V lost 5 bases and J lost 4; bases outside the gene matches: 3. The CDR3 runs 15 residues. Germline CDR1 is MNHEY and CDR2 is SVGAGI. The study's findings and limits: An increase in Spike-specific TCR breadth and depth was observed after two AZD1222 doses.

Clones were read by immunoSEQ multiplex PCR, and TCRdb kept only the in-frame ones, dropping some. The sample shows approximately 71,000 clones, 88% of them seen only once. With respect to this clone: Its antigen is not identified.

This specimen was peripheral blood, taken on day 0 of AZD1222 vaccination. The chain joins TRBV6-5 to TRBJ2-3, with 13 bases that match TRBD2. The clonotype comes from an adult in good health. CDR3 DNA sequence: TGTGCCAGCAGTCTTGGACTAGCGGGAGCAGATACGCAGTATTTT. Translating it yields CASSLGLAGADTQYF.